The 24 T cell receptor beta chains presented below share a single source sample, sequenced in a study of identical twins. TCRdb called the 5' RACE reads again in MiXCR, with one record for every CDR3 protein. The sample has about 890,000 distinct CDR3 sequences, 9% to 15% seen once. This sample was also put to use in a study of yellow fever vaccine responses in identical twins.

The sample taken for sequencing was PBMCs. These receptors all come from a woman in her late teens or twenties in good health.

This clonotype was counted once. The chain couples TRBV28 to TRBJ2-7; 8 bases fit TRBD2. The CDR3 length is 16 residues. The J segment lost 3 bases and the V segment lost 6 bases, leaving 13 bases of the junction unmatched. Germline lookup yields CDR1 MDHEN and CDR2 SYDVKM. CDR3 coding DNA: TGTGCCAGCAGCCACAACTCATTAGCGGGAAGCTACGAGCAGTACTTC. Translating it yields CASSHNSLAGSYEQYF.

The chain is built from TRBV6-5 and TRBJ1-1, with a possible D match to TRBD1 (5 bases). The CDR3 sequence is 14 residues long. Between the trimmed V and J ends, which lost 2 bases and 4 bases, there was a span of 11 bases. Germline V CDR1 and CDR2: MNHEY, SVGAGI. The CDR3 bases are TGTGCCAGCAGTTACGCAGGGTTGAGCACTGAAGCTTTCTTT. Translation gives CASSYAGLSTEAFF.

There are many counts of this clonotype. The CDR3 region has the DNA TGTGCCAGCAACAATAGGCCCCTCGGGACAGCCCTCTCCTACGAGCAGTACTTC. Translating gives CASNNRPLGTALSYEQYF. V and J are TRBV28 and TRBJ2-7; TRBD1 aligns across 7 bases. Trimming cost V 7 bases and J 0 bases; bases outside gene matches: 18. Per germline, CDR1 MDHEN and CDR2 SYDVKM. CDR3 length equals 18 residues.

The CDR3 sequence is CSARVLTGVYNEQFF. In nucleotides, the CDR3 is TGCAGTGCTAGAGTTCTGACGGGAGTGTACAATGAGCAGTTCTTC. The J gene is TRBJ2-1, the V gene TRBV20-1, with a tentative D call TRBD2 (6 bases). CDR3 length: 15 amino acids. Germline V gene sequence: CDR1 DFQATT, CDR2 SNEGSKA (reference sequence). Trimming took off 1 base at V and 4 bases at J, with 14 bases between the two ends.

The chain uses TRBV9 and TRBJ2-3, with D possibly matching TRBD2 (5 bases). V was shortened by 0 bases and J by 0 bases, with 14 bases between the two germline ends. Germline lookup yields CDR1 SGDLS and CDR2 YYNGEE. CDR3 length: 17 residues. CDR3 coding DNA: TGTGCCAGCAGCGTAGGAGGGTCTAGCCCTAGCACAGATACGCAGTATTTT. This gives the protein CASSVGGSSPSTDTQYF.

There are a few counts of this clonotype. The chain has TRBV5-1 and TRBJ2-1; TRBD1 agrees at 9 bases. After removal of 0 bases from V and 2 bases from J, the junction contained 6 bases not matched to a gene. The CDR3 length is 17 residues. CDR1 and CDR2 from the germline V gene are SGHRS and YFSETQ. The CDR3 region has the DNA TGCGCCAGCAGCTTGGACGCGGGGACAGGGCCCTACAATGAGCAGTTCTTC. Protein sequence: CASSLDAGTGPYNEQFF.

This clonotype was detected many times. The gene calls are TRBV27 and TRBJ2-2; D ambiguous. Trimming stripped 4 bases from V and 2 bases from J, with 5 bases between. The CDR3 is made up of 13 amino acids. In germline, CDR1 is MNHEY, CDR2 SMNVEV (reference sequence). CDR3 loop: CASSSHNTGELFF. CDR3 nucleotides: TGTGCCAGCAGTTCCCACAACACCGGGGAGCTGTTTTTT.

This clonotype has just a few counts. The genes are TRBV21-1 and TRBJ2-1. TRBV21-1 is described as a pseudogene. This CDR3 contains 9 residues. The CDR3 sequence: CASSDEQFF. CDR3 DNA: TGTGCCAGCTCGGATGAGCAGTTCTTC.

This clonotype was recorded at least ten times. The DNA for the CDR3 is TGTGCCAGCAGCGACCGGGGCCGCAATCAGCCCCAGCATTTT. Its translation is CASSDRGRNQPQHF. The chain employs TRBV3-1 and TRBJ1-5, with D possibly TRBD1 on 5 matching bases. CDR1 and CDR2 from the germline V gene are LGHDT and YNNKEL (reference sequence). The CDR3 has 14 amino acids. V lost 5 bases and J 2 bases, leaving 10 bases between the germline ends.

This clonotype has at least ten counts. J is TRBJ1-5 and V is TRBV6-1; tentatively, D is TRBD1 (6 bases). Trimming left V 2 bases short and J 3 bases short, with 8 bases between. Per germline, CDR1 MNHNS and CDR2 SASEGT. CDR3 length: 14 amino acids. CDR3: CASSERGINQPQHF. CDR3 coding DNA: TGTGCCAGCAGTGAAAGGGGGATCAATCAGCCCCAGCATTTT.

This chain uses TRBV2 with TRBJ1-2, with 7 bases fitting TRBD1. CDR1 is SNHLY, CDR2 FYNNEI, per germline. The CDR3 has 15 amino acids. The trim removed 3 bases at V and 6 bases at J, leaving 10 bases unmatched. CDR3 sequence: CASSDRTGPSNGYTF. The CDR3 region has the DNA TGTGCCAGCAGTGACCGGACAGGCCCAAGCAATGGCTACACCTTC.

This clonotype was detected ten times or more. V gene TRBV12-3 or TRBV12-4 combines with J gene TRBJ1-5; TRBD1 aligns across 9 bases. Losses at the gene ends were 8 bases for V and 5 bases for J; bases not matched to a gene: 4. The CDR3 has 13 residues. This chain's CDR3 is CASGTGPHQPQHF. The CDR3 DNA follows: TGTGCCAGCGGGACAGGGCCACATCAGCCCCAGCATTTT.

In its sample, this clonotype was seen once. The chain carries TRBV14 and TRBJ2-2; D is unresolved. V was pared by 0 bases and J by 8 bases, with 4 bases between. The CDR3 runs 12 residues. Germline assignment: CDR1 SGHDN and CDR2 FVKESK. The CDR3 nucleotides read TGTGCCAGCAGCCAAGAACGAGGGGAGCTGTTTTTT. Translation gives CASSQERGELFF.

This clonotype was detected a few times. The gene calls are TRBV27 and TRBJ1-1; 7 bases match TRBD1. CDR1 is MNHEY and CDR2 is SMNVEV in the germline V gene (reference sequence). The ends lost 4 bases at V and 5 bases at J; junction bases unmatched: 10. CDR3 length: 15 residues. CDR3 in DNA: TGTGCCAGCAGTTCTCCCGGGACAGTGATGACTGAAGCTTTCTTT. Translation gives CASSSPGTVMTEAFF.

The chain recombines TRBV6-1 with TRBJ1-5, with 7 bases fitting TRBD1. The CDR3 has 14 amino acids. CDR1 and CDR2 (germline): MNHNS, SASEGT. V shed 3 bases, J shed 7 bases, and the junction held 6 bases outside the gene matches. The CDR3 DNA follows: TGTGCCAGCAGTGATCCTGACAGGGTCCAGCCCCAGCATTTT. Translating it yields CASSDPDRVQPQHF.

This clonotype was counted between two and nine times. The CDR3 sequence: CASSQDEGRRGFSYNEQFF. The CDR3 coding sequence is TGCGCCAGCAGCCAAGATGAGGGACGGCGGGGGTTCTCCTACAATGAGCAGTTCTTC. The chain joins TRBV4-1 to TRBJ2-1; 7 bases agree with TRBD2. Trimming cost V 0 bases and J 0 bases; bases outside gene matches: 11. This CDR3 spans 19 amino acids. Germline V gives CDR1 MGHRA, CDR2 YSYEKL.

This clonotype was seen more than once but under ten times. This chain joins TRBV12-3 or TRBV12-4 and TRBJ2-7; 14 bases match TRBD2. This CDR3 is 14 amino acids long. The junction had 2 bases not matched to a gene; V was cut back by 7 bases and J by 3 bases. The CDR3 coding sequence is TGTGCCAGCACCGGACTAGCGGGAGGCTACGAGCAGTACTTC. This encodes CASTGLAGGYEQYF.

This clonotype was seen only a few times. The J gene is TRBJ2-7, the V gene TRBV14, with a weak D call TRBD2 (6 bases). V lost 0 bases and J 1 base, leaving 10 bases between the germline ends. Looked up from germline, CDR1 is SGHDN and CDR2 is FVKESK. This CDR3 is built from 15 residues. The CDR3 nucleotides are TGTGCCAGCAGCCAAGAAGATGGGGGGTCCTACGAGCAGTACTTC. It specifies CASSQEDGGSYEQYF.

The table lists this clonotype with a few counts. This sequence joins TRBV28 and TRBJ2-1, with a weak D call TRBD1 (5 bases). CDR1 and CDR2 from the germline V gene are MDHEN and SYDVKM. V gave up 5 bases and J gave up 7 bases, with 21 bases separating them. The CDR3 runs 16 residues. CDR3 residues: CASSLRVRDIRNEQFF. CDR3 coding DNA: TGTGCCAGCAGTCTCAGGGTTAGGGATATTCGGAATGAGCAGTTCTTC. The whole variable domain, filled in from reference TRBV28 and TRBJ2-1, reads DVKVTQSSRYLVKRTGEKVFLECVQDMDHENMFWYRQDPGLGLRLIYFSYDVKMKEKGDIPEGYSVSREKKERFSLILESASTNQTSMYLCASSLRVRDIRNEQFFGPGTRLTVL.

This clonotype was detected ten times or more. J is TRBJ2-7 and V is TRBV12-3 or TRBV12-4; D is undetermined. The CDR3 totals 13 residues. V was pared by 6 bases and J by 0 bases, with 9 bases between. The DNA for the CDR3 is TGTGCCAGCAGCTTGCGAGGCTCCTACGAGCAGTACTTC. This sequence encodes CASSLRGSYEQYF.

The sample holds a few counts of this clonotype. This rearrangement joins TRBV18 to TRBJ2-7, with a possible D match to TRBD1 (5 bases). Trimming removed 3 bases at V and 0 bases at J, with 12 bases between. The CDR3 covers 15 residues. Germline-derived CDR1 and CDR2 are KGHSH and LQKENI. CDR3 residues: CASSPTGVGSYEQYF. The CDR3 nucleotides read TGTGCCAGCTCACCTACAGGCGTAGGCTCCTACGAGCAGTACTTC.

This clonotype was seen a handful of times. This chain joins TRBV2 and TRBJ1-1, with D tentatively TRBD1 (6 bases). This CDR3 is built from 19 residues. Germline CDR1 reads SNHLY; CDR2 reads FYNNEI. Between the trimmed V and J ends, which lost 2 bases and 1 base, there was a span of 23 bases. The CDR3 DNA sequence: TGTGCCAGCAGTGAACTCTGGGGGCGCGGAGGGAGGAAGAACACTGAAGCTTTCTTT. Residues: CASSELWGRGGRKNTEAFF.

The chain joins TRBV21-1 to TRBJ2-2; the table's D call, TRBD1, was not checked against the DNA. TRBV21-1 counts as a pseudogene. The CDR3 spans 17 residues. The DNA of the CDR3 is TGTGCCAGCAGCAGGGGACACAGGGGACGACCGACCGGGGAGCTGTTTTTT. Its translation is CASSRGHRGRPTGELFF.

This clonotype was counted between two and nine times. The V call is TRBV12-3 or TRBV12-4, the J call TRBJ1-1, with unresolved D. Trimming pared 6 bases from V and 3 bases from J, leaving 11 bases between. The CDR3 runs 13 residues. The CDR3 loop reads CASSHRTDTEAFF. In DNA form, the CDR3 reads TGTGCCAGCAGCCACCGGACGGACACTGAAGCTTTCTTT.